This is a list of T cell receptor beta chains from one sample in a study of T cells in Graves' hyperthyroidism and ophthalmopathy. TCRdb analysed the multiplex PCR reads with MiXCR anew, one entry per CDR3 protein. The sample shows under 450,000 distinct CDR3 sequences, approximately 14% of them seen only once. The sequencing sample was made of blood. These receptors were taken from a young woman with Graves' hyperthyroidism. The CDR3 runs from the conserved cysteine through the conserved F or W. D genes are given only for firm matches. Clone size, where shown, is once, few, many, or a class for clones that have expanded.

j_call: TRBJ1-5; clone_size: -; v_call: TRBV20-1; d_call: -; cdr3_nt: TGCAGTGCCCCCGGGGAGGTCTCCAATCAGCCCCAGGATTTT; cdr3_aa: CSAPGEVSNQPQDF
j_call: TRBJ2-2; clone_size: many; v_call: TRBV3-1; d_call: TRBD2; cdr3_nt: TGTGCCAGCAGCCCCGTTACGACTAGCGGGAATGCGGAGCTGTTTTTT; cdr3_aa: CASSPVTTSGNAELFF
j_call: TRBJ2-5; clone_size: many; v_call: TRBV20-1; d_call: -; cdr3_nt: TGCAGTGCTAGAGATCCCCTAGATGGGACCCAGTACTTC; cdr3_aa: CSARDPLDGTQYF
j_call: TRBJ2-1; clone_size: few; v_call: TRBV5-1; d_call: TRBD2; cdr3_nt: TGCGCCAGCACCGGGGGTCTAGCGGGGGTCCCTGCCTTTAATGAGCAGTTCTTC; cdr3_aa: CASTGGLAGVPAFNEQFF
j_call: TRBJ1-1; clone_size: many; v_call: TRBV18; d_call: -; cdr3_nt: TGTGCCAGCTCACCTGGATGGGTTGAAGCTTTCTTT; cdr3_aa: CASSPGWVEAFF
j_call: TRBJ1-2; clone_size: once; v_call: TRBV12-3/TRBV12-4; d_call: -; cdr3_nt: TGTGCCAGCACACTGAGTGGGGGGGGTGACTACACCTTC; cdr3_aa: CASTLSGGGDYTF
j_call: TRBJ2-7; clone_size: many; v_call: TRBV5-1; d_call: TRBD2; cdr3_nt: TGCGCCAGCAGACTAGCGAGGAGCTCCTACGAGCAGTACTTC; cdr3_aa: CASRLARSSYEQYF
j_call: TRBJ2-1; clone_size: many; v_call: TRBV3-1; d_call: -; cdr3_nt: TGTGCCAGCAGCGTCAGGGGTAGGCAGGGATCCAATGAGCAGTTCTTC; cdr3_aa: CASSVRGRQGSNEQFF
j_call: TRBJ1-2; clone_size: many; v_call: TRBV3-1; d_call: -; cdr3_nt: TGTGCCAGCAGCCAAAAGGGCCGGGAGGGCTACACCTTC; cdr3_aa: CASSQKGREGYTF
j_call: TRBJ2-3; clone_size: few; v_call: TRBV20-1; d_call: -; cdr3_nt: TGCAGTGCTAGAGAATTCCCTTACCACACGCAGTATTTT; cdr3_aa: CSAREFPYHTQYF
j_call: TRBJ2-2; clone_size: -; v_call: TRBV19; d_call: -; cdr3_nt: TGTGCCAGTAGTCCACAGGACACCAACACCGGGGAGCTGCTTTTT; cdr3_aa: CASSPQDTNTGELLF
j_call: TRBJ2-2; clone_size: few; v_call: TRBV24-1; d_call: -; cdr3_nt: TGTGCCACCAGTGAGAGGGGTGGGGAGCTGTTTTTT; cdr3_aa: CATSERGGELFF
j_call: TRBJ2-1; clone_size: -; v_call: TRBV19; d_call: TRBD1; cdr3_nt: TGTGCCAGTAGTATAGTTGGGACAGGGGTCAATGAGCAGTTCTTC; cdr3_aa: CASSIVGTGVNEQFF
j_call: TRBJ2-7; clone_size: few; v_call: TRBV7-6; d_call: TRBD2; cdr3_nt: TGTGCCAGCAGCTTAGGTGTTAGCGGGGGAGGCAGCGAGCAGTACTTC; cdr3_aa: CASSLGVSGGGSEQYF
j_call: TRBJ2-5; clone_size: few; v_call: TRBV12-3/TRBV12-4; d_call: TRBD1; cdr3_nt: TGTGCCAGCAGTTCAGGGGGCTGGGGAGAGACCCAGTACTTC; cdr3_aa: CASSSGGWGETQYF
j_call: TRBJ2-7; clone_size: many; v_call: TRBV6-1; d_call: -; cdr3_nt: TGTGCCAGCAGGCGGGGACTCATCTACGAGCAGTACTTC; cdr3_aa: CASRRGLIYEQYF
j_call: TRBJ2-5; clone_size: few; v_call: TRBV5-1; d_call: -; cdr3_nt: TGCGCCAGCAGCTCTACCCGGACTCTGGAGACCCAGTACTTC; cdr3_aa: CASSSTRTLETQYF